These 25 T cell receptor beta chains came from one sample sequenced in a study of T cell responses to AZD1222 COVID-19 vaccine. The method was immunoSEQ multiplex PCR; TCRdb's version includes in-frame clones alone and lacks a portion of them. The sample shows some 160,000 clones, 90% to 95% of them seen only once. Source: peripheral blood, taken on day 0 of AZD1222 vaccination. Source of these receptors: an adult in good health.

The genes are TRBV5-1 and TRBJ2-1, with 7 bases lining up with TRBD2. This CDR3 comprises 15 residues. V trimming: 1 base; J trimming: 4 bases; junction bases outside the gene matches: 5. Germline V gene data show CDR1 as SGHRS and CDR2 as YFSETQ. CDR3 nucleotide sequence: TGCGCCAGCAGCTTGATCAGCGGGGAATACAATGAGCAGTTCTTC. It specifies CASSLISGEYNEQFF.

This chain connects TRBV2 to TRBJ2-3, with TRBD2 matching over 7 bases. Trimming removed 2 bases from V and 4 bases from J; junction bases left unmatched: 12. CDR3 length: 17 residues. Germline lookup yields CDR1 SNHLY and CDR2 FYNNEI. In DNA form, the CDR3 reads TGTGCCAGCAGTGAATACGGTTTAGAGACTAGCTCAGATACGCAGTATTTT. Encoded protein: CASSEYGLETSSDTQYF.

The chain links TRBV6-4 to TRBJ2-2; 9 bases are a match to TRBD2. V shed 4 bases, J shed 4 bases, and the junction held 7 bases outside the gene matches. The V gene's germline CDR1 is MRHNA and CDR2 SNTAGT. CDR3 length: 16 residues. The CDR3 nucleotides are TGTGCCAGCAGTGTGGTGGCTAGCGGGGCCACCGGGGAGCTGTTTTTT. The encoded protein is CASSVVASGATGELFF.

The V gene is TRBV7-9, the J gene TRBJ2-1; D remains unclear. Germline V gene data show CDR1 as SEHNR and CDR2 as FQNEAQ (reference sequence). This CDR3 has 12 amino acids. Trimming left V 5 bases short and J 5 bases short, with 7 bases between. This CDR3 reads CASSPTDNEQFF. The DNA of the CDR3 is TGTGCCAGCAGCCCGACCGACAATGAGCAGTTCTTC. The full variable domain, its missing parts supplied by reference TRBV7-9 and TRBJ2-1, is DTGVSQNPRHKITKRGQNVTFRCDPISEHNRLYWYRQTLGQGPEFLTYFQNEAQLEKSRLLSDRFSAERPKGSFSTLEIQRTEQGDSAMYLCASSPTDNEQFFGPGTRLTVL.

The chain links TRBV7-9 to TRBJ1-6, with a weak D call TRBD1 (5 bases). Germline CDR1 is SEHNR and CDR2 is FQNEAQ (reference sequence). The V end lost 0 bases, the J end lost 6 bases, and 12 bases lay between the germline ends. The CDR3 runs to 16 residues. In DNA form, the CDR3 reads TGTGCCAGCAGCTTAGCGCGAAGGGGCCCTAATTCACCCCTCCACTTT. It codes for CASSLARRGPNSPLHF.

This chain connects TRBV11-1 to TRBJ2-7, with 12 bases that match TRBD2. J gave up 3 bases and V 6 bases, and 0 bases lay outside the gene matches. Germline values: CDR1 SGHAT, CDR2 FQDESV (reference sequence). This CDR3 spans 13 amino acids. The CDR3 nucleotides read TGTGCCAGCAGACTAGCGGGGGGCTACGAGCAGTACTTC. Translating gives CASRLAGGYEQYF.

The chain carries TRBV2 and TRBJ1-1; D unresolved. This CDR3 contains 13 residues. The germline V gene has CDR1 SNHLY and CDR2 FYNNEI. Trimming shortened V by 7 bases and J by 1 base, and 10 bases separated the two germline ends. The CDR3, as DNA: TGTGCCAGCACCAAGGAGGGGAACACTGAAGCTTTCTTT. It codes for CASTKEGNTEAFF.

There are a few counts of this clone. The chain couples TRBV7-3 to TRBJ1-1; no clear D. Germline CDR1 is SGHTA and CDR2 is FQGTGA. The CDR3 length is 13 residues. V was trimmed by 10 bases and J by 2 bases, leaving 14 bases between them. The CDR3 DNA follows: TGTGCCACCCAGGTAGGGCCAAACACTGAAGCTTTCTTT. Its translation: CATQVGPNTEAFF.

The genes are TRBV7-3 and TRBJ2-2, with TRBD1 as a possible D gene (5 bases). This CDR3 has 16 residues. Trimming left V 4 bases short and J 2 bases short, with 14 bases between. Germline V lookup: CDR1 SGHTA, CDR2 FQGTGA. The CDR3 loop is CASSSSRAVNTGELFF. In DNA, the CDR3 is TGTGCCAGCAGCTCCTCCAGGGCAGTAAACACCGGGGAGCTGTTTTTT.

Of note for this clone: Other nucleotide sequences in the sample specify the same CDR3. This chain uses TRBV6-5 with TRBJ1-2; the D gene is possibly TRBD1 (6 bases). This CDR3 comprises 13 residues. Germline V gene lookup returns CDR1 MNHEY and CDR2 SVGAGI. The V end lost 4 bases, the J end lost 2 bases, and 8 bases lay between the germline ends. Here the CDR3 reads CASSLTGNYGYTF. CDR3 bases: TGTGCCAGCAGTTTAACAGGGAACTATGGCTACACCTTC.

V is TRBV7-2 and J is TRBJ1-2; D unclear. The V end was cut by 1 base, the J end by 2 bases, with 14 bases between. The CDR3 has 16 residues. Germline V lookup: CDR1 SGHTA, CDR2 FQGNSA. For the CDR3, the DNA is TGTGCCAGCAGCTTAGATTTGGTCGGCACCAACTATGGCTACACCTTC. Translating it yields CASSLDLVGTNYGYTF.

This clone was observed a single time. The chain combines TRBV2 with TRBJ1-1; 8 bases line up with TRBD1. Looked up from germline, CDR1 is SNHLY and CDR2 is FYNNEI. This CDR3 has 15 residues. The J segment lost 5 bases and the V segment lost 4 bases, leaving 9 bases of the junction unmatched. As DNA, the CDR3 is TGTGCCAGCAGTGCACTACAGGGGGTTGGTACTGAAGCTTTCTTT. Protein product: CASSALQGVGTEAFF.

The V gene is TRBV18, the J gene TRBJ2-3, with D possibly TRBD1 on 6 matching bases. The CDR3 has 13 residues. Germline lookup yields CDR1 KGHSH and CDR2 LQKENI. Trimming stripped 5 bases from V and 5 bases from J, with 11 bases between. The CDR3 protein is CASSWTEEDTQYF. The DNA of the CDR3 is TGTGCCAGCTCATGGACAGAGGAAGATACGCAGTATTTT.

The chain employs TRBV12-3 or TRBV12-4 and TRBJ1-6; TRBD1 might be the D (5 bases). The germline V and J ends were trimmed by 1 base and 9 bases, with 7 bases remaining between them. CDR3 length: 13 residues. The CDR3 nucleotides are TGTGCCAGCAGTTTAGGGGGGGGTTCACCCCTCCACTTT. It translates to CASSLGGGSPLHF.

V and J are TRBV18 and TRBJ2-1; D remains unclear. Germline V CDR1 and CDR2: KGHSH, LQKENI. V was pared by 3 bases and J by 8 bases, with 8 bases between. There are 12 residues in the CDR3. CDR3 sequence (DNA): TGTGCCAGCTCACCCTCCGCCCATGAGCAGTTCTTC. It codes for CASSPSAHEQFF.

The rearrangement links TRBV30 to TRBJ2-3, with D perhaps TRBD2 (5 bases). Germline lookup yields CDR1 GTSNPN and CDR2 SVGIG (reference sequence). V lost 7 bases to trimming and J lost 2 bases, with 16 bases between them. The CDR3 contains 14 residues. CDR3 sequence (DNA): TGTGCCTTCGCACGGACTGGTTTCACAGATACGCAGTATTTT. Translating it yields CAFARTGFTDTQYF.

This chain connects TRBV9 to TRBJ2-3; D may be TRBD1 (6 bases). Trimming removed 1 base at V and 0 bases at J, with 6 bases between. The CDR3 contains 14 residues. Germline V lookup: CDR1 SGDLS, CDR2 YYNGEE. The CDR3 is CASSVTGSTDTQYF. In DNA, the CDR3 is TGTGCCAGCAGCGTAACAGGGAGCACAGATACGCAGTATTTT.

V and J are TRBV6-1 and TRBJ1-1, with 7 bases aligning to TRBD1. CDR3 length: 16 amino acids. J lost 3 bases, V lost 4 bases, and 11 bases had no gene match. Germline CDR1 reads MNHNS; CDR2 reads SASEGT. CDR3 residues: CASSAWFDRADTEAFF. The CDR3, as DNA: TGTGCCAGCAGTGCCTGGTTCGACAGGGCGGACACTGAAGCTTTCTTT.

This chain joins TRBV7-8 and TRBJ1-6; TRBD1 agrees at 10 bases. The germline CDR1 and CDR2 sequences are SGHVS and FQNEAQ. The trim removed 2 bases at V and 10 bases at J, leaving 5 bases unmatched. The CDR3 extends over 15 amino acids. In DNA form, the CDR3 reads TGTGCCAGCAGCTTACCCGGGACAGGGGACTCACCCCTCCACTTT. Its translation: CASSLPGTGDSPLHF.

This chain connects TRBV29-1 to TRBJ1-5; a possible D gene is TRBD1 (6 bases). The germline V gene has CDR1 SQVTM and CDR2 ANQGSEA. This CDR3 region has 13 residues. Trimming pared 4 bases from V and 7 bases from J, leaving 14 bases between. The CDR3 DNA sequence: TGCAGCGTTGTAAGGGGGGTTGGCCAGCCCCAGCATTTT. This sequence encodes CSVVRGVGQPQHF.

The genes are TRBV19 and TRBJ1-2; possible D gene TRBD1, 5 bases. Between the trimmed V and J ends, which lost 1 base and 4 bases, there was a span of 13 bases. CDR3 length: 15 amino acids. Germline V lookup: CDR1 LNHDA, CDR2 SQIVND (reference sequence). CDR3 sequence (DNA): TGTGCCAGTAGTATAGGAGGGGTTTCGGGCTATGGCTACACCTTC. Amino acid sequence: CASSIGGVSGYGYTF.

This chain connects TRBV6-6 to TRBJ1-2, with D possibly TRBD1 on 5 matching bases. The length of the CDR3 is 12 residues. CDR1 and CDR2 from the germline V gene are MNHNY and SVGAGI (reference sequence). V was clipped by 7 bases and J by 6 bases, with 12 bases between them. CDR3 residues: CASNNPGNGYTF. The CDR3 DNA reads as TGTGCCAGCAACAACCCAGGGAATGGCTACACCTTC.

CDR3 residues: CASRSWTDSYEQYF. CDR3 sequence (DNA): TGTGCCAGCAGGAGTTGGACAGATTCATACGAGCAGTACTTC. This sequence joins TRBV28 and TRBJ2-7, with D possibly matching TRBD1 (6 bases). CDR3 length: 14 residues. Germline loops: CDR1 MDHEN, CDR2 SYDVKM. The V and J ends lost 6 bases and 4 bases respectively, with 16 bases between them.

The CDR3 coding sequence is TGTGCCAGCAGCGTAAATCCCCAAAGACAGGGGAGCGAAGATACGCAGTATTTT. This encodes CASSVNPQRQGSEDTQYF. The V gene is TRBV9, the J gene TRBJ2-3; 8 positions match TRBD1. J gave up 5 bases and V 1 base, and 15 bases lay outside the gene matches. The CDR3 extends over 18 amino acids. Germline CDR1 is SGDLS and CDR2 is YYNGEE.

CDR3 DNA: TGTGCCAGTAGTATAAGTCGTGGGAACACTGAAGCTTTCTTT. Translation gives CASSISRGNTEAFF. The rearrangement uses TRBV19 and TRBJ1-1; D gene ambiguous. V gave up 2 bases and J gave up 1 base, with 8 bases separating them. The germline gives CDR1 LNHDA, CDR2 SQIVND (reference sequence). The length of the CDR3 is 14 residues.